The 32 T cell receptor beta chains presented below share a single source sample, sequenced in a study of T cell clones after liver transplantation. TCRdb keeps only in-frame clones here, not all; method: immunoSEQ multiplex PCR. Of tens of thousands of clones detected, roughly nine tenths appear once; the ten largest clones hold 2% to 3%. The sequencing used CD4+ T cells from blood, collected before liver transplant. These receptors were obtained from a human donor who received a liver transplant.

V is TRBV5-1 and J is TRBJ1-2; D is possibly TRBD1 (6 bases). CDR1 SGHRS and CDR2 YFSETQ come from the germline V gene. Between the trimmed V and J ends, which lost 4 bases and 4 bases, there was a span of 14 bases. This CDR3 region has 14 residues. The chain's CDR3 is CASSPGWDTYGYTF. The DNA of the CDR3 is TGCGCCAGCAGCCCGGGGTGGGACACCTATGGCTACACCTTC.

This sequence joins TRBV29-1 and TRBJ1-6; tentative D call: TRBD1 (5 bases). The germline V and J ends were trimmed by 4 bases and 8 bases, with 15 bases remaining between them. CDR1 and CDR2 (germline): SQVTM, ANQGSEA. The CDR3 runs to 14 residues. The CDR3 region is CSVALGDGDSPLHF. In DNA form, the CDR3 reads TGCAGCGTTGCGCTCGGGGACGGGGATTCACCCCTCCACTTT. Full variable domain (outside the CDR3, taken from reference TRBV29-1 and TRBJ1-6): SAVISQKPSRDICQRGTSLTIQCQVDSQVTMMFWYRQQPGQSLTLIATANQGSEATYESGFVIDKFPISRPNLTFSTLTVSNMSPEDSSIYLCSVALGDGDSPLHFGNGTRLTVT.

This chain connects TRBV15 to TRBJ1-4; D gene unclear. The V and J ends lost 6 bases and 6 bases respectively, with 11 bases between them. The CDR3 loop spans 13 amino acids. Germline values: CDR1 LNHNV, CDR2 YYDKDF (reference sequence). The CDR3 nucleotides are TGTGCCACCAGAACTGGGTTTGATGAAAAACTGTTTTTT. Translated: CATRTGFDEKLFF.

The rearrangement links TRBV29-1 to TRBJ2-2, with 8 bases matching TRBD2. The junction had 6 bases not matched to a gene; V was cut back by 8 bases and J by 4 bases. Looked up from germline, CDR1 is SQVTM and CDR2 is ANQGSEA. The CDR3 is 13 residues long. CDR3 DNA sequence: TGCAGCAGCGGGGGTGATAGCACCGGGGAGCTGTTTTTT. Translation: CSSGGDSTGELFF.

CDR3 DNA: TGTGCCAGCTCTCAAGGACAGGACTACAATGAGCAGTTCTTC. It codes for CASSQGQDYNEQFF. This chain connects TRBV7-2 to TRBJ2-1; TRBD1 matches 7 bases. Germline V gene lookup returns CDR1 SGHTA and CDR2 FQGNSA. This CDR3 is 14 amino acids long. The trim removed 8 bases at V and 3 bases at J, leaving 7 bases unmatched.

J is TRBJ2-7 and V is TRBV6-5; 9 positions agree with TRBD1. Germline lookup yields CDR1 MNHEY and CDR2 SVGAGI. The length of the CDR3 is 16 residues. J gave up 2 bases and V 1 base, and 6 bases lay outside the gene matches. DNA of the CDR3: TGTGCCAGCAGTTACTTGGGGACAGGGCCAACCTACGAGCAGTACTTC. This gives the protein CASSYLGTGPTYEQYF.

This chain joins TRBV7-6 and TRBJ2-3; 10 bases map to TRBD1. Germline V gene data show CDR1 as SGHVS and CDR2 as FNYEAQ. This CDR3 region has 16 residues. J gave up 3 bases and V 2 bases, and 5 bases lay outside the gene matches. CDR3 nucleotides: TGTGCCAGCAGCTTATCCGGGACAGGGGTTACAGATACGCAGTATTTT. Translated, it gives CASSLSGTGVTDTQYF.

There are a few counts of this clone. This rearrangement joins TRBV5-5 to TRBJ2-2; 11 bases are shared with TRBD2. The trim removed 4 bases at V and 5 bases at J, leaving 10 bases unmatched. The CDR3 is 17 amino acids. CDR1 SGHKS and CDR2 YYEKEE come from the germline V gene (reference sequence). The CDR3 sequence is CASSPGLAGTRTGELFF. DNA of the CDR3: TGTGCCAGCAGCCCCGGACTAGCGGGCACGAGAACCGGGGAGCTGTTTTTT.

This sequence joins TRBV18 and TRBJ1-5, with 7 bases matching TRBD1. The CDR3 runs to 16 residues. Germline CDR1 KGHSH, CDR2 LQKENI. The V gene end was trimmed by 4 bases and the J gene end by 0 bases; junction bases not matched to a gene: 6. CDR3 nucleotides: TGTGCCAGCTCACGGGACAGAGTCCTTAGCAATCAGCCCCAGCATTTT. The encoded protein is CASSRDRVLSNQPQHF.

The J gene is TRBJ1-2, the V gene TRBV5-6; D gene ambiguous. Deletions cut 0 bases from V and 8 bases from J, with 8 bases between. CDR1 and CDR2 from the germline V gene are SGHDT and YYEEEE. This CDR3 spans 12 amino acids. The CDR3 loop reads CASSLAPDGYTF. DNA for the CDR3: TGTGCCAGCAGCTTGGCGCCAGACGGCTACACCTTC.

The chain uses TRBV9 and TRBJ1-3; D perhaps matches TRBD1 (6 bases). This CDR3 has 17 residues. In germline, CDR1 is SGDLS, CDR2 YYNGEE. Trimming took 0 bases from V and 1 from J, leaving 14 bases between them. The DNA for the CDR3 is TGTGCCAGCAGCGTAGCCCCGCCTGGACAGTCTGGAAACACCATATATTTT. This sequence encodes CASSVAPPGQSGNTIYF.

This rearrangement joins TRBV11-3 to TRBJ1-6; D ambiguous. Germline lookup yields CDR1 SGHNT and CDR2 YENEEA. The CDR3 is 13 residues long. With 0 bases removed from V and 8 bases from J, the gap between germline ends came to 5 bases. CDR3 sequence reads: CASSLERDSPLHF. The CDR3 DNA follows: TGTGCCAGCAGCTTAGAAAGGGATTCACCCCTCCACTTT.

This chain uses TRBV29-1 with TRBJ1-4; the D is unclear. CDR1 SQVTM and CDR2 ANQGSEA come from the germline V gene. The CDR3 has 11 amino acids. V was cut by 2 bases and J by 7 bases, with 5 bases left in between. In DNA, the CDR3 is TGCAGCGTTGAAAAAGCTGAAAAACTGTTTTTT. This encodes CSVEKAEKLFF.

This chain joins TRBV7-6 and TRBJ2-3; unclear D gene. The CDR3 sequence is 11 residues long. V lost 8 bases and J 2 bases, leaving 5 bases between the germline ends. CDR1 and CDR2 (germline): SGHVS, FNYEAQ. The CDR3 loop is CASGFTDTQYF. The DNA of the CDR3 is TGTGCCAGCGGGTTCACAGATACGCAGTATTTT. The whole variable domain, remainder taken from reference TRBV7-6 and TRBJ2-3, is GAGVSQSPRYKVTKRGQDVALRCDPISGHVSLYWYRQALGQGPEFLTYFNYEAQQDKSGLPNDRFSAERPEGSISTLTIQRTEQRDSAMYRCASGFTDTQYFGPGTRLTVL.

The chain links TRBV4-3 to TRBJ2-7; D is perhaps TRBD2 (5 bases). This CDR3 contains 13 residues. The germline V and J ends were trimmed by 0 bases and 4 bases, with 7 bases remaining between them. CDR1 is LGHNA and CDR2 is YSLEER in the germline V gene. CDR3 region: CASSQDGDYEQYF. The CDR3, as DNA: TGCGCCAGCAGCCAAGACGGGGATTACGAGCAGTACTTC.

The chain recombines TRBV6-6 with TRBJ1-2; D is unclear. Germline V CDR1 and CDR2: MNHNY, SVGAGI (reference sequence). The V end was cut by 2 bases, the J end by 5 bases, with 9 bases between. The CDR3 spans 13 residues. The DNA for the CDR3 is TGTGCCAGCAGTTACGACCAAAAATATGGCTACACCTTC. Translated, it gives CASSYDQKYGYTF.

V is TRBV6-1 and J is TRBJ2-7; D is unresolved. Germline CDR1 reads MNHNS; CDR2 reads SASEGT. Trimming removed 6 bases at V and 4 bases at J, with 13 bases between. The CDR3 is 13 amino acids. DNA for the CDR3: TGTGCCAGCAGCCTCCAGGAAACGTACGAGCAGTACTTC. Translating it yields CASSLQETYEQYF.

The chain combines TRBV2 with TRBJ2-7; no firm D call. Germline V gives CDR1 SNHLY, CDR2 FYNNEI. Between the trimmed V and J ends, which lost 2 bases and 1 base, there was a span of 6 bases. This CDR3 spans 13 amino acids. CDR3 DNA sequence: TGTGCCAGCAGTGAACAAGGGTCCTACGAGCAGTACTTC. Translation: CASSEQGSYEQYF.

The chain employs TRBV5-1 and TRBJ1-1; 11 bases are a match to TRBD1. Germline values: CDR1 SGHRS, CDR2 YFSETQ. This CDR3 region has 16 residues. The V gene end was trimmed by 3 bases and the J gene end by 3 bases; junction bases not matched to a gene: 7. The DNA for the CDR3 is TGCGCCAGCAGCTCCGGGACAGGGGGGTGGGACACTGAAGCTTTCTTT. Amino acid sequence: CASSSGTGGWDTEAFF.

This clone was picked up a small number of times. The rearrangement uses TRBV5-1 and TRBJ2-3; perhaps TRBD2 as D (6 bases). V was pared by 1 base and J by 3 bases, with 12 bases between. Germline CDR1 SGHRS, CDR2 YFSETQ. CDR3 size: 15 residues. CDR3 in DNA: TGCGCCAGCAGCTTGATAACGGGAGTTACAGATACGCAGTATTTT. Translated: CASSLITGVTDTQYF.

In its sample, this clone was seen once. The chain is built from TRBV18 and TRBJ1-4; no definite D call. Germline V gene lookup returns CDR1 KGHSH and CDR2 LQKENI. This CDR3 has 14 residues. V lost 6 bases and J 8 bases, leaving 16 bases between the germline ends. CDR3 amino acids: CASSLDPRGEKLFF. CDR3 sequence (DNA): TGTGCCAGCTCTCTAGATCCACGAGGGGAAAAACTGTTTTTT. The full variable domain, completed using reference TRBV18 and TRBJ1-4, is NAGVMQNPRHLVRRRGQEARLRCSPMKGHSHVYWYRQLPEEGLKFMVYLQKENIIDESGMPKERFSAEFPKEGPSILRIQQVVRGDSAAYFCASSLDPRGEKLFFGSGTQLSVL.

The CDR3 protein is CASRDIVSNQPQHF. DNA of the CDR3: TGTGCCAGCAGGGACATCGTTAGCAATCAGCCCCAGCATTTT. The V call is TRBV6-1, the J call TRBJ1-5; D possibly corresponds to TRBD1 (5 bases). Germline CDR1 reads MNHNS; CDR2 reads SASEGT. The CDR3 consists of 14 residues. V was trimmed by 6 bases and J by 0 bases, leaving 9 bases between them.

This rearrangement joins TRBV6-1 to TRBJ1-2; tentatively, D is TRBD1 (5 bases). CDR3 length: 14 amino acids. The V end was cut by 4 bases, the J end by 5 bases, with 14 bases between. CDR1 and CDR2 (germline): MNHNS, SASEGT. In nucleotides, the CDR3 is TGTGCCAGCAGTGCAGGCAGGGCGGGGTATGGCTACACCTTC. It yields the protein CASSAGRAGYGYTF.

The table lists this clone with a count of one. The CDR3 DNA reads as TGTGCCAGCAGCGTTACAGGGGAACGCTCCTACGAGCAGTACTTC. Its translation: CASSVTGERSYEQYF. The chain couples TRBV7-2 to TRBJ2-7, with TRBD1 matching over 7 bases. The CDR3 is 15 residues long. Per the germline V gene, CDR1 is SGHTA and CDR2 is FQGNSA. The junction had 7 bases not matched to a gene; V was cut back by 5 bases and J by 0 bases.

The genes are TRBV5-4 and TRBJ1-3, with D perhaps TRBD1 (5 bases). Deletions cut 4 bases from V and 2 bases from J, with 16 bases between. CDR3 length: 16 amino acids. Germline CDR1 and CDR2: SGHNT and YYREEE (reference sequence). In nucleotides, the CDR3 is TGTGCCAGCAGCATTGGGGGAACTTCGCCTGGAAACACCATATATTTT. It yields the protein CASSIGGTSPGNTIYF. The full variable domain, rest sourced from reference TRBV5-4 and TRBJ1-3, is ETGVTQSPTHLIKTRGQQVTLRCSSQSGHNTVSWYQQALGQGPQFIFQYYREEENGRGNFPPRFSGLQFPNYSSELNVNALELDDSALYLCASSIGGTSPGNTIYFGEGSWLTVV.

This clone was found a few times. The chain recombines TRBV18 with TRBJ1-1; D may be TRBD1 (5 bases). The germline V gene has CDR1 KGHSH and CDR2 LQKENI. Trimming shortened V by 2 bases and J by 0 bases, and 13 bases separated the two germline ends. This CDR3 has 16 residues. Written as DNA, the CDR3 is TGTGCCAGCTCACCATCACAGGTTCGGGTGAACACTGAAGCTTTCTTT. Translated, it gives CASSPSQVRVNTEAFF.

The V and J genes are TRBV7-2 and TRBJ2-5; 8 bases match TRBD2. The CDR3 spans 15 residues. The germline gives CDR1 SGHTA, CDR2 FQGNSA. The trim removed 5 bases at V and 1 base at J, leaving 6 bases unmatched. CDR3 region: CASSHGRGGQETQYF. Here the CDR3 DNA reads TGTGCCAGCAGCCATGGACGGGGGGGCCAAGAGACCCAGTACTTC.

This chain uses TRBV27 with TRBJ2-1, with D unresolved. The germline V gene has CDR1 MNHEY and CDR2 SMNVEV (reference sequence). The CDR3 is 11 residues long. The ends were cut back, 3 bases at V and 8 bases at J, with 5 bases in the middle. The CDR3: CASSFLDEQFF. The CDR3 region has the DNA TGTGCCAGCAGTTTTTTAGATGAGCAGTTCTTC.

The chain employs TRBV10-3 and TRBJ1-1; maybe TRBD1 (5 bases). The CDR3 length is 15 residues. The V and J ends lost 6 bases and 5 bases respectively, with 19 bases between them. Germline CDR1 ENHRY, CDR2 SYGVKD. CDR3 nucleotide sequence: TGTGCCATCAGGGCTGTGGGGGGTCAAGGGACTGAAGCTTTCTTT. This codes for CAIRAVGGQGTEAFF.

The chain joins TRBV23-1 to TRBJ2-2; 7 nucleotides match TRBD2. TRBV23-1 is treated as an ORF (open reading frame) with a function not yet certain. This CDR3 region has 15 residues. The J segment lost 3 bases and the V segment lost 6 bases, leaving 7 bases of the junction unmatched. The CDR3: CASRGGIRDTGELFF. The CDR3 DNA reads TGCGCCAGCAGGGGAGGGATCAGGGACACCGGGGAGCTGTTTTTT.

The gene calls are TRBV21-1 and TRBJ1-2. TRBV21-1 is noted as a pseudogene. CDR3 length equals 13 residues. The CDR3 nucleotides read TGTGCCAGCAGCGAAGGGAGCAACTATGGCTACACCTTC. It specifies CASSEGSNYGYTF.

The chain couples TRBV19 to TRBJ2-2, with TRBD1 as a possible D gene (5 bases). Germline CDR1 and CDR2: LNHDA and SQIVND (reference sequence). V was cut by 8 bases and J by 8 bases, with 15 bases left in between. The CDR3 runs 13 residues. The CDR3 sequence is CASRDRGTGELFF. The CDR3 DNA follows: TGTGCCAGTCGCGATAGGGGAACGGGGGAGCTGTTTTTT.